Below are 25 T cell receptor beta chains sequenced from a single sample in a study of shared clonotypes between healthy human individuals. This table comes from immunoSEQ multiplex PCR, and its TCRdb copy is limited to in-frame clones, with some not included. The table lists around 2,100,000 clones, about 95% of them singletons. Selected positively for CCR7 and CD45RO-negative, naive CD8 cells excluded terminally differentiated effector memory CD45RA+ cells. Sequenced: naive CD8+ T cells sorted from blood. These receptors all stem from a man aged 18 to 30 in good health.

The V call is TRBV2, the J call TRBJ2-2; D is undetermined. Germline V CDR1 and CDR2: SNHLY, FYNNEI. Trimming took 7 bases from V and 3 from J, leaving 9 bases between them. The CDR3 is 13 residues long. The CDR3 DNA is TGTGCCAGCATCGTGTTGGACACCGGGGAGCTGTTTTTT. Protein sequence: CASIVLDTGELFF. Full variable domain (rest looked up from reference TRBV2 and TRBJ2-2): EPEVTQTPSHQVTQMGQEVILRCVPISNHLYFYWYRQILGQKVEFLVSFYNNEISEKSEIFDDQFSVERPDGSNFTLKIRSTKLEDSAMYFCASIVLDTGELFFGEGSRLTVL.

This chain links TRBV10-3 with TRBJ2-7; D ambiguous. Germline-derived CDR1 and CDR2 are ENHRY and SYGVKD. This CDR3 contains 14 residues. Between the trimmed V and J ends, which lost 0 bases and 4 bases, there was a span of 10 bases. The CDR3 region has the DNA TGTGCCATCAGTGAGTCGGCAGATTTATACGAGCAGTACTTC. The encoded protein is CAISESADLYEQYF.

This rearrangement joins TRBV7-9 to TRBJ2-7; D is unclear. The length of the CDR3 is 15 residues. The V gene's germline CDR1 is SEHNR and CDR2 FQNEAQ (reference sequence). V was pared by 4 bases and J by 6 bases, with 19 bases between. The CDR3 reads CASSSGQRQFGEQYF. As DNA, the CDR3 is TGTGCCAGCAGCTCCGGGCAACGGCAGTTCGGCGAGCAGTACTTC.

This chain links TRBV7-9 with TRBJ2-3; D gene uncertain. Germline CDR1 SEHNR, CDR2 FQNEAQ (reference sequence). V was shortened by 1 base and J by 5 bases, with 13 bases between the two germline ends. This CDR3 has 15 amino acids. The DNA of the CDR3 is TGTGCCAGCAGCTTAGTTATGGAAGCAGGAGATACGCAGTATTTT. Translation gives CASSLVMEAGDTQYF.

In DNA form, the CDR3 reads TGTGCCAGCAGCTTAGGGGGACGGAACTATGGCTACACCTTC. It translates to CASSLGGRNYGYTF. V usage is TRBV13 and J usage is TRBJ1-2; possible D gene TRBD1, 5 bases. The V end was cut by 0 bases, the J end by 2 bases, with 7 bases between. Germline values: CDR1 PRHDT, CDR2 FYEKMQ (reference sequence). The CDR3 is 14 amino acids. The variable domain in full, completed from reference TRBV13 and TRBJ1-2, reads AAGVIQSPRHLIKEKRETATLKCYPIPRHDTVYWYQQGPGQDPQFLISFYEKMQSDKGSIPDRFSAQQFSDYHSELNMSSLELGDSALYFCASSLGGRNYGYTFGSGTRLTVV.

CDR3 sequence reads: CASSQDFGQGEYEQYF. The CDR3 bases are TGCGCCAGCAGCCAAGATTTTGGACAGGGCGAGTACGAGCAGTACTTC. The rearrangement uses TRBV4-3 and TRBJ2-7; 8 nucleotides line up with TRBD1. The CDR3 has 16 amino acids. Trimming cost V 0 bases and J 4 bases; bases outside gene matches: 8. Germline V gene sequence: CDR1 LGHNA, CDR2 YSLEER.

V gene TRBV4-3 combines with J gene TRBJ1-4, with TRBD1 as a possible D gene (6 bases). Germline values: CDR1 LGHNA, CDR2 YSLEER. V lost 2 bases to trimming and J lost 2 bases, with 9 bases between them. The CDR3 length is 15 residues. The DNA for the CDR3 is TGCGCCAGCAGCCAATCACAGGGCACTAATGAAAAACTGTTTTTT. Translating gives CASSQSQGTNEKLFF.

This clone was observed a single time. The chain recombines TRBV7-3 with TRBJ1-1; D not resolved. The CDR3 runs to 13 residues. The germline V gene has CDR1 SGHTA and CDR2 FQGTGA. V was clipped by 5 bases and J by 4 bases, with 11 bases between them. For the CDR3, the DNA is TGTGCCAGCAGCCAAGGATTCGGCACTGAAGCTTTCTTT. Protein sequence: CASSQGFGTEAFF.

The chain recombines TRBV6-1 with TRBJ2-5; a possible D gene is TRBD1 (6 bases). The V gene lost 1 base and the J gene lost 0 bases, with 18 bases spanning the gap. Looked up from germline, CDR1 is MNHNS and CDR2 is SASEGT. The CDR3 runs 18 residues. In DNA form, the CDR3 reads TGTGCCAGCAGTGAAGGGGCCCAAGTCTACAGGGACCAAGAGACCCAGTACTTC. It specifies CASSEGAQVYRDQETQYF.

V gene TRBV5-1 combines with J gene TRBJ2-1; TRBD2 matches 8 bases. This CDR3 contains 17 residues. The ends lost 2 bases at V and 7 bases at J; junction bases unmatched: 14. Germline CDR1 and CDR2: SGHRS and YFSETQ. The CDR3 reads CASSLQTGGAKGNEQFF. CDR3 in DNA: TGCGCCAGCAGCTTACAAACCGGGGGGGCGAAGGGTAATGAGCAGTTCTTC. Filled out from reference TRBV5-1 and TRBJ2-1, the complete variable domain reads KAGVTQTPRYLIKTRGQQVTLSCSPISGHRSVSWYQQTPGQGLQFLFEYFSETQRNKGNFPGRFSGRQFSNSRSEMNVSTLELGDSALYLCASSLQTGGAKGNEQFFGPGTRLTVL.

This chain links TRBV28 with TRBJ1-1; D is ambiguous. The CDR3 length is 15 residues. V lost 4 bases to trimming and J lost 0 bases, with 12 bases between them. Germline-derived CDR1 and CDR2 are MDHEN and SYDVKM. The CDR3 loop is CASSSGGEMNTEAFF. The CDR3 coding sequence is TGTGCCAGCAGTTCTGGCGGGGAGATGAACACTGAAGCTTTCTTT.

The V gene is TRBV2, the J gene TRBJ1-1; 9 bases line up with TRBD1. Trimming cost V 6 bases and J 1 base; bases outside gene matches: 9. CDR3 size: 16 residues. Germline-derived CDR1 and CDR2 are SNHLY and FYNNEI. This CDR3 is CASRSLPQGANTEAFF. The CDR3 coding sequence is TGTGCCAGCAGATCTTTACCACAGGGGGCGAACACTGAAGCTTTCTTT. The entire variable domain, with the rest obtained from reference TRBV2 and TRBJ1-1, is as follows: EPEVTQTPSHQVTQMGQEVILRCVPISNHLYFYWYRQILGQKVEFLVSFYNNEISEKSEIFDDQFSVERPDGSNFTLKIRSTKLEDSAMYFCASRSLPQGANTEAFFGQGTRLTVV.

The V call is TRBV4-1, the J call TRBJ2-3; D not certain. The CDR3 is 13 residues long. Germline-derived CDR1 and CDR2 are MGHRA and YSYEKL. The germline V and J ends were trimmed by 0 bases and 3 bases, with 4 bases remaining between them. The CDR3 DNA is TGCGCCAGCAGCCAAGATTTAACAGATACGCAGTATTTT. Its translation is CASSQDLTDTQYF.

The chain carries TRBV2 and TRBJ2-7, with 7 nucleotides matching TRBD2. This CDR3 has 14 residues. J lost 6 bases, V lost 0 bases, and 5 bases had no gene match. Germline CDR1 SNHLY, CDR2 FYNNEI. The CDR3 region has the DNA TGTGCCAGCAGTGAAGCGGCGACGGGAGGCGAGCAGTACTTC. Translating gives CASSEAATGGEQYF. The full variable domain, its missing parts supplied by reference TRBV2 and TRBJ2-7, is EPEVTQTPSHQVTQMGQEVILRCVPISNHLYFYWYRQILGQKVEFLVSFYNNEISEKSEIFDDQFSVERPDGSNFTLKIRSTKLEDSAMYFCASSEAATGGEQYFGPGTRLTVT.

The J gene is TRBJ1-1, the V gene TRBV5-6; no clear D gene. Germline V gives CDR1 SGHDT, CDR2 YYEEEE. V was cut by 4 bases and J by 4 bases, with 17 bases left in between. The CDR3 has 15 amino acids. The CDR3 sequence: CASSIEQSLITEAFF. CDR3 DNA: TGTGCCAGCAGCATAGAACAGAGCTTGATCACTGAAGCTTTCTTT.

The rearrangement links TRBV28 to TRBJ2-7, with 9 bases that match TRBD1. Germline V lookup: CDR1 MDHEN, CDR2 SYDVKM. CDR3 size: 16 residues. Unmatched junction bases numbered 9, after V lost 2 bases and J lost 4 bases. The DNA for the CDR3 is TGTGCCAGCAGTTTACCCCCGGGACAGGGTCGGTACGAGCAGTACTTC. As protein: CASSLPPGQGRYEQYF. The full variable domain, its missing parts supplied by reference TRBV28 and TRBJ2-7, is DVKVTQSSRYLVKRTGEKVFLECVQDMDHENMFWYRQDPGLGLRLIYFSYDVKMKEKGDIPEGYSVSREKKERFSLILESASTNQTSMYLCASSLPPGQGRYEQYFGPGTRLTVT.

This sequence joins TRBV4-1 and TRBJ2-3; TRBD2 might be the D (5 bases). The CDR3 length is 14 residues. Trimming pared 4 bases from V and 4 bases from J, leaving 12 bases between. Germline V gene sequence: CDR1 MGHRA, CDR2 YSYEKL. The CDR3 DNA reads as TGCGCCAGCAGCCCTTGGGTGGAGGCAGATACGCAGTATTTT. This codes for CASSPWVEADTQYF.

The J gene is TRBJ2-2, the V gene TRBV7-9, with TRBD1 matching 7 bases. Germline V gene data show CDR1 as SEHNR and CDR2 as FQNEAQ (reference sequence). V dropped 4 bases and J dropped 2; count of bases not matched to a gene: 10. The CDR3 runs 17 residues. The CDR3 DNA reads as TGTGCCAGCAGCTACTCCCCCGCAGGGGGAAACACCGGGGAGCTGTTTTTT. Translation gives CASSYSPAGGNTGELFF.

The gene calls are TRBV29-1 and TRBJ2-5; D is unresolved. Trimming took off 0 bases at V and 5 bases at J, with 4 bases between the two ends. The CDR3 totals 11 residues. Looked up from germline, CDR1 is SQVTM and CDR2 is ANQGSEA. This CDR3 reads CSVEDIETQYF. The CDR3 DNA reads TGCAGCGTTGAAGATATCGAGACCCAGTACTTC. The full variable domain, completed using reference TRBV29-1 and TRBJ2-5, is SAVISQKPSRDICQRGTSLTIQCQVDSQVTMMFWYRQQPGQSLTLIATANQGSEATYESGFVIDKFPISRPNLTFSTLTVSNMSPEDSSIYLCSVEDIETQYFGPGTRLLVL.

The chain couples TRBV6-7 to TRBJ2-7; D gene unclear. TRBV6-7 is marked as an open reading frame, function uncertain. V gave up 4 bases and J gave up 2 bases, with 9 bases separating them. The CDR3 is made up of 13 amino acids. The CDR3 sequence is CASSSTHPYEQYF. CDR3 coding DNA: TGTGCCAGCAGTTCGACGCATCCCTACGAGCAGTACTTC.

The chain is built from TRBV4-1 and TRBJ1-6, with D perhaps TRBD1 (5 bases). V dropped 1 base and J dropped 9 bases, with 13 bases sitting between them. CDR3 length: 15 residues. Germline values: CDR1 MGHRA, CDR2 YSYEKL. CDR3 nucleotide sequence: TGCGCCAGCAGCCAAGGAATAGGGGCCGGTTCACCCCTCCACTTT. This encodes CASSQGIGAGSPLHF.

The CDR3: CASSFFLSYEQYF. The CDR3 DNA is TGTGCCAGCAGCTTTTTTCTGTCCTACGAGCAGTACTTC. This rearrangement joins TRBV5-6 to TRBJ2-7; D ambiguous. This CDR3 has 13 amino acids. V was trimmed by 2 bases and J by 1 base, leaving 7 bases between them. The germline CDR1 and CDR2 sequences are SGHDT and YYEEEE.

This sequence joins TRBV4-1 and TRBJ2-7; the D gene is possibly TRBD2 (5 bases). The V gene's germline CDR1 is MGHRA and CDR2 YSYEKL. CDR3 length: 13 residues. V lost 6 bases and J lost 1, with 10 bases in between. The CDR3 sequence is CASSGGVSYEQYF. In DNA form, the CDR3 reads TGCGCCAGCAGTGGAGGTGTTTCCTACGAGCAGTACTTC.

The CDR3 protein is CASSLVNGREGKNIQYF. The CDR3 DNA reads TGTGCCAGCAGCTTAGTAAACGGAAGAGAAGGGAAAAACATTCAGTACTTC. The chain recombines TRBV11-2 with TRBJ2-4; D is uncertain. The length of the CDR3 is 17 residues. V lost 1 base and J 4 bases, leaving 17 bases between the germline ends. Germline V lookup: CDR1 SGHAT, CDR2 FQNNGV.

The chain uses TRBV7-9 and TRBJ2-5; no reliable D call. Trimming took 5 bases from V and 2 from J, leaving 15 bases between them. The CDR3 extends over 15 amino acids. Germline CDR1 is SEHNR and CDR2 is FQNEAQ (reference sequence). As DNA, the CDR3 is TGTGCCAGCAGCCGGAGATCCGGATCGCAAGAGACCCAGTACTTC. Translation: CASSRRSGSQETQYF.